These 9 T cell receptor beta chains came from one sample sequenced in a study of blood T cell repertoires in COVID-19. Produced via immunoSEQ multiplex PCR; TCRdb's table is partial and in-frame only. The repertoire holds 96,000 or so clones, with more than 85% as singletons. The sample consisted of peripheral blood. The receptors derive from a man in his fifties or sixties with acute or convalescent COVID-19.

This sequence joins TRBV6-5 and TRBJ1-2; maybe TRBD1 (6 bases). V lost 8 bases, J lost 6 bases, and 13 bases lay in between. This CDR3 has 12 residues. Looked up from germline, CDR1 is MNHEY and CDR2 is SVGAGI. Here the CDR3 DNA reads TGTGCCAGCCATAGAGGGGGGGATGGCTACACCTTC. It is translated as CASHRGGDGYTF.

The chain recombines TRBV7-9 with TRBJ2-5; D might be TRBD2 (6 bases). V was pared by 4 bases and J by 2 bases, with 26 bases between. The germline CDR1 and CDR2 sequences are SEHNR and FQNEAQ (reference sequence). The CDR3 is 19 amino acids. CDR3 amino acids: CASSSSYAGTFLGQETQYF. The CDR3 DNA reads TGTGCCAGCAGCTCGAGCTACGCCGGGACTTTCTTAGGACAAGAGACCCAGTACTTC.

The rearrangement joins TRBV25-1 to TRBJ1-5, with 8 bases that match TRBD1. Germline V CDR1 and CDR2: MGHDK, SYGVNS. The junction had 7 bases not matched to a gene; V was cut back by 4 bases and J by 8 bases. The CDR3 runs to 14 residues. The CDR3 sequence is CASSGRTGSEPQHF. In DNA, the CDR3 is TGTGCCAGCAGTGGCCGGACAGGGAGTGAGCCCCAGCATTTT.

The V call is TRBV6-6, the J call TRBJ2-2; TRBD2 might be the D (6 bases). V lost 7 bases to trimming and J lost 7 bases, with 16 bases between them. Germline lookup yields CDR1 MNHNY and CDR2 SVGAGI (reference sequence). The CDR3 has 14 residues. The CDR3 DNA sequence: TGTGCCAGCAAGCTGACTAGTAGTAGCGGGGAGCTGTTTTTT. Its translation is CASKLTSSSGELFF.

The chain couples TRBV5-1 to TRBJ2-7; D is unresolved. The CDR3 is made up of 14 amino acids. The V and J ends lost 0 bases and 0 bases respectively, with 7 bases between them. Germline V gene sequence: CDR1 SGHRS, CDR2 YFSETQ. The CDR3 loop is CASSLGGSSYEQYF. DNA for the CDR3: TGCGCCAGCAGCTTGGGCGGCAGCTCCTACGAGCAGTACTTC.

The chain combines TRBV27 with TRBJ1-5, with unresolved D. This CDR3 is 15 amino acids long. V lost 3 bases to trimming and J lost 0 bases, with 9 bases between them. Germline V CDR1 and CDR2: MNHEY, SMNVEV (reference sequence). The CDR3 nucleotides are TGTGCCAGCAGTTTTGCCCAGTATAGCAATCAGCCCCAGCATTTT. Amino acid sequence: CASSFAQYSNQPQHF.

The gene calls are TRBV2 and TRBJ2-5; no definite D call. V was clipped by 2 bases and J by 2 bases, with 3 bases between them. CDR1 is SNHLY and CDR2 is FYNNEI in the germline V gene. The CDR3 is 12 amino acids. The CDR3 DNA is TGTGCCAGCAGTGAACCACAAGAGACCCAGTACTTC. This translates into CASSEPQETQYF.

About this clone itself: This specimen includes other DNA sequences encoding the same CDR3. The rearrangement links TRBV11-3 to TRBJ1-6; D unclear. Deletions cut 5 bases from V and 7 bases from J, with 15 bases between. The CDR3 is 15 residues long. CDR1 SGHNT and CDR2 YENEEA come from the germline V gene. Here the CDR3 reads CASSPRDRENSPLHF. The CDR3 coding sequence is TGTGCCAGCAGCCCCCGGGATAGGGAAAATTCACCCCTCCACTTT.

The gene calls are TRBV2 and TRBJ2-3; tentatively, D is TRBD2 (6 bases). The CDR3 loop spans 14 amino acids. V gave up 9 bases and J gave up 5 bases, with 18 bases separating them. Per germline, CDR1 SNHLY and CDR2 FYNNEI. The CDR3 DNA reads TGTGCCAGTACCCGACGGGGGAGCGTAGATACGCAGTATTTT. This sequence encodes CASTRRGSVDTQYF.